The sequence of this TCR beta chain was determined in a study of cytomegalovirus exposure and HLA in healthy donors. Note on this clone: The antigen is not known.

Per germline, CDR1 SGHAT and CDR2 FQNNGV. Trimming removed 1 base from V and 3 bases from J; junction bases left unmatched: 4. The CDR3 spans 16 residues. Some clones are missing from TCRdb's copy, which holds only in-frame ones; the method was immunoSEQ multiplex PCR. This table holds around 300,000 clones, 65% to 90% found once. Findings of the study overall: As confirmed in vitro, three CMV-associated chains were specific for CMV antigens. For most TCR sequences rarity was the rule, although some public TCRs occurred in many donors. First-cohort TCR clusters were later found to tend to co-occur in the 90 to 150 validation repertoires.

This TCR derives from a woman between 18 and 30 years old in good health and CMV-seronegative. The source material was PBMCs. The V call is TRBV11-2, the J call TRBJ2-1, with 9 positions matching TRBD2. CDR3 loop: CASSLVAGAYYNEQFF. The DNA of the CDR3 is TGTGCCAGCAGCTTAGTAGCGGGAGCGTACTACAATGAGCAGTTCTTC.